The 10 T cell receptor beta chains below were found in one sample sequenced in a study of T cell responses to AZD1222 COVID-19 vaccine. Some clones are missing from TCRdb's copy, which holds only in-frame ones; the method was immunoSEQ multiplex PCR. The sample consists of roughly 130,000 clones, 88% of them appearing once. The sample in question was peripheral blood, obtained on day 0 of AZD1222 vaccination. The source is an adult in good health.

The chain uses TRBV10-3 and TRBJ1-4, with D hard to call. Per the germline V gene, CDR1 is ENHRY and CDR2 is SYGVKD. The CDR3 consists of 12 residues. With 6 bases removed from V and 12 bases from J, the gap between germline ends came to 14 bases. CDR3: CAISQPGGQLFF. The CDR3 region has the DNA TGTGCCATCAGCCAGCCGGGTGGGCAACTGTTTTTT.

The chain has TRBV10-3 and TRBJ2-1; 9 bases fit TRBD2. V shed 3 bases and J 8 bases; nucleotides not matched to a gene: 8. This CDR3 has 15 amino acids. Germline V gene sequence: CDR1 ENHRY, CDR2 SYGVKD. In DNA, the CDR3 is TGTGCCATCAGTGAATCGACTAGCGGTGGGGATGAGCAGTTCTTC. Amino acids: CAISESTSGGDEQFF.

This chain connects TRBV7-2 to TRBJ2-6; D remains ambiguous. This CDR3 is built from 15 residues. Germline CDR1 is SGHTA and CDR2 is FQGNSA. Trimming took 2 bases from V and 4 from J, leaving 9 bases between them. The CDR3: CASSLMGMGANVLTF. In nucleotides, the CDR3 is TGTGCCAGCAGCTTAATGGGGATGGGGGCCAACGTCCTGACTTTC.

This chain uses TRBV12-5 with TRBJ2-5; 12 positions match TRBD2. From germline, CDR1 is LGHNT and CDR2 FRNRAP. The CDR3 spans 15 residues. J gave up 5 bases and V 4 bases, and 5 bases lay outside the gene matches. CDR3 DNA sequence: TGTGCTAGTGGTTCAGTTCTAGCGGGGGGGGAGACCCAGTACTTC. Protein product: CASGSVLAGGETQYF.

This sequence joins TRBV6-5 and TRBJ2-6; no firm D call. Germline CDR1 reads MNHEY; CDR2 reads SVGAGI. This CDR3 is built from 16 residues. V lost 2 bases and J 2 bases, leaving 10 bases between the germline ends. CDR3 region: CASSYTLTAGANVLTF. The CDR3 bases are TGTGCCAGCAGTTACACTTTGACGGCTGGGGCCAACGTCCTGACTTTC.

V is TRBV5-1 and J is TRBJ2-6; D unresolved. Germline lookup yields CDR1 SGHRS and CDR2 YFSETQ. The CDR3 consists of 14 residues. V lost 4 bases to trimming and J lost 0 bases, with 5 bases between them. The CDR3 protein is CASSRSSGANVLTF. DNA for the CDR3: TGCGCCAGCAGCCGATCCTCTGGGGCCAACGTCCTGACTTTC.

The chain carries TRBV2 and TRBJ1-4, with 9 nucleotides matching TRBD1. J lost 4 bases, V lost 5 bases, and 5 bases had no gene match. The CDR3 extends over 15 amino acids. Germline values: CDR1 SNHLY, CDR2 FYNNEI. The chain's CDR3 is CASSRPGQGNEKLFF. DNA of the CDR3: TGTGCCAGCAGTCGGCCGGGACAGGGTAATGAAAAACTGTTTTTT.

This clone has only a few counts. The genes are TRBV7-9 and TRBJ1-3; D not resolved. CDR3 length: 16 amino acids. With 5 bases removed from V and 0 bases from J, the gap between germline ends came to 14 bases. Germline values: CDR1 SEHNR, CDR2 FQNEAQ (reference sequence). CDR3 residues: CASSQDGLSSGNTIYF. As DNA, the CDR3 is TGTGCCAGCAGCCAGGACGGCCTGAGCTCTGGAAACACCATATATTTT. The entire variable domain, with the rest obtained from reference TRBV7-9 and TRBJ1-3, is as follows: DTGVSQNPRHKITKRGQNVTFRCDPISEHNRLYWYRQTLGQGPEFLTYFQNEAQLEKSRLLSDRFSAERPKGSFSTLEIQRTEQGDSAMYLCASSQDGLSSGNTIYFGEGSWLTVV.

The chain is built from TRBV27 and TRBJ1-6; tentatively, D is TRBD1 (6 bases). Trimming stripped 6 bases from V and 8 bases from J, with 17 bases between. The CDR3 loop spans 15 amino acids. Germline V CDR1 and CDR2: MNHEY, SMNVEV (reference sequence). The CDR3 nucleotides are TGTGCCAGCAGGGTAAATAGGGGGGGAGATTCACCCCTCCACTTT. It encodes CASRVNRGGDSPLHF.

This chain joins TRBV19 and TRBJ1-1; the D gene is possibly TRBD1 (6 bases). V dropped 7 bases and J dropped 2 bases, with 14 bases sitting between them. Germline V gene lookup returns CDR1 LNHDA and CDR2 SQIVND (reference sequence). The length of the CDR3 is 14 residues. The CDR3 loop is CASNPGATNTEAFF. DNA for the CDR3: TGTGCCAGTAATCCGGGGGCTACAAACACTGAAGCTTTCTTT. Full variable domain (rest looked up from reference TRBV19 and TRBJ1-1): DGGITQSPKYLFRKEGQNVTLSCEQNLNHDAMYWYRQDPGQGLRLIYYSQIVNDFQKGDIAEGYSVSREKKESFPLTVTSAQKNPTAFYLCASNPGATNTEAFFGQGTRLTVV.